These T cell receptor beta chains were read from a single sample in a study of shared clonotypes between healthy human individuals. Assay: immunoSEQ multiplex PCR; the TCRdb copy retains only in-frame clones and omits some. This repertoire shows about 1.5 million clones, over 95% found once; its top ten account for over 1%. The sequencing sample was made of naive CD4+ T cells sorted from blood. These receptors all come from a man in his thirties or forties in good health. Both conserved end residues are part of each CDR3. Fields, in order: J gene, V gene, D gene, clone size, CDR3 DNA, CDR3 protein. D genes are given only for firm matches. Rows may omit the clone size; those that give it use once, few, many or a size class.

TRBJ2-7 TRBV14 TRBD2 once TGTGCCAGCAGCCAGGGGCTAGCGGGAGTAGCGATTTCCTACGAGCAGTACTTC CASSQGLAGVAISYEQYF
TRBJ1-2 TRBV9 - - TGTGCCAGCAGCTCCTCAGACTATGGCTACACCTTC CASSSSDYGYTF
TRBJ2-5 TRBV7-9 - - TGTGCCAGCAGCTTATATAAGGGAGAGACCCAGTACTTC CASSLYKGETQYF
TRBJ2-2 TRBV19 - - TGTGCCAGTAGTATAGGGCAGGTCCGGAGTACCGGGGAGCTGTTTTTT CASSIGQVRSTGELFF
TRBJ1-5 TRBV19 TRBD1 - TGTGCCAGTAGTATCGGCAGGGGGAAAAGCGATCAGCCCCAGCATTTT CASSIGRGKSDQPQHF
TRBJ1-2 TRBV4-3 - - TGCGCCAGCAGCCAAGATTCTACAGGGCCATACTATGGCTACACCTTC CASSQDSTGPYYGYTF
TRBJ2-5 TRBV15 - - TGTGCCACCAGCAGAAATTCCGGAGTCGGGGAGACCCAGTACTTC CATSRNSGVGETQYF
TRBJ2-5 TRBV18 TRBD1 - TGTGCCAGCTCACCAATACTCCCGGACAGGGAAGAGACCCAGTACTTC CASSPILPDREETQYF
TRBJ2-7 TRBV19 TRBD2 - TGTGCCAGTAGTATAGATCTCGCGGGGGTTATTGACGAGCAGTACTTC CASSIDLAGVIDEQYF
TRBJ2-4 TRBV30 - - TGTGCCTGGAGTGGGGGGAGAGCCAAAAACATTCAGTACTTC CAWSGGRAKNIQYF
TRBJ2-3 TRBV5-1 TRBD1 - TGCGCCACCTCTACAGGGGGTGTTGGGGATACGCAGTATTTT CATSTGGVGDTQYF
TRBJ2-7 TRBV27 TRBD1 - TGTGCCAGCAGTCCAGGGGGTTTGTTCCACGAGCAGTACTTC CASSPGGLFHEQYF
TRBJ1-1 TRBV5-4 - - TGTGCCAGCAGCGTGGAAAGCATGAACACTGAAGCTTTCTTT CASSVESMNTEAFF
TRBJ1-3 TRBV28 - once TGTGCCAGCAGCCAACGGGGTCGCTCTGGAAACACCATATATTTT CASSQRGRSGNTIYF
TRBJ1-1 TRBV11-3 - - TGTGCCAGCAGCCAAGGGGTGGGCACTGAAGCTTTCTTT CASSQGVGTEAFF
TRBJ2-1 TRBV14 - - TGTGCCAGCAGCCATCGGCTTACCTACAATGAGCAGTTCTTC CASSHRLTYNEQFF
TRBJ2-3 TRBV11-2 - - TGTGCCAGCAGCTTAGGGACACTCGGCGTCAACACAGATACGCAGTATTTT CASSLGTLGVNTDTQYF
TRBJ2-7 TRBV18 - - TGTGCCAGCTCACCTCAGGGGCTGGGGTACGAGCAGTACTTC CASSPQGLGYEQYF
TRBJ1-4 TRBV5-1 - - TGCGCCAGCAGCTTGGGACTAACAGGGTCCACTAATGAAAAACTGTTTTTT CASSLGLTGSTNEKLFF
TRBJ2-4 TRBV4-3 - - TGCGCCAGCAGCCAAGGCATGGGGGTTCTAGCCAAAAACATTCAGTACTTC CASSQGMGVLAKNIQYF
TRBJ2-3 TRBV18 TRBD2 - TGTGCCAGCTCAATCTACGCGGCTAGCGGGACTAGCACAGATACGCAGTATTTT CASSIYAASGTSTDTQYF
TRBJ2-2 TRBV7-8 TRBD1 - TGTGCCAGCAGCCTCCGGACAGGGGACACCGGGGAGCTGTTTTTT CASSLRTGDTGELFF
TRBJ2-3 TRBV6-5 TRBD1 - TGTGCCAGCAGCTACAGGGGTCCAAGCACAGATACGCAGTATTTT CASSYRGPSTDTQYF
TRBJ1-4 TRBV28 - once TGTGCCAGCAGTTTTTCGTATGAAAAACTGTTTTTT CASSFSYEKLFF
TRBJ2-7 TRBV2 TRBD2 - TGTGCCAGCACTAGGCTAGCGGGAGGGCCTGCCGAGCAGTACTTC CASTRLAGGPAEQYF
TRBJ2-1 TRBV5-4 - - TGTGCCAGCAGCCCCGGGACCACCCCTTACAATGAGCAGTTCTTC CASSPGTTPYNEQFF
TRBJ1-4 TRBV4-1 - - TGCGCCAGCAGCCAAGGTCGGGGAACTAATGAAAAACTGTTTTTT CASSQGRGTNEKLFF
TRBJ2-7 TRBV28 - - TGTGCCAGCAGTTTGACCGGCGGGCAGTACTTC CASSLTGGQYF
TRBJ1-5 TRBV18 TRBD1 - TGTGCCAGCTCACCACTGCCTCCCAGGGGGACAGGGGGAAGTCAGCCCCAGCATTTT CASSPLPPRGTGGSQPQHF
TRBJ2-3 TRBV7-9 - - TGTGCCAGCAGAGCAGTTAGCGGAGCTGGAACAGATACGCAGTATTTT CASRAVSGAGTDTQYF
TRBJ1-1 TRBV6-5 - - TGTGCCAGCAGTTACGCAGGGACGGGCACTGAAGCTTTCTTT CASSYAGTGTEAFF
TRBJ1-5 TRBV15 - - TGTGCCACCAGAAATAGCAATCAGCCCCAGCATTTT CATRNSNQPQHF
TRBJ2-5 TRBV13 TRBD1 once TGTGCCAGCAGCCCCCGGGACAGGGGAGAGACCCAGTACTTC CASSPRDRGETQYF
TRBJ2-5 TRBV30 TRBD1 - TGTGCCTGGGGACAGGGGCAAGAGACCCAGTACTTC CAWGQGQETQYF
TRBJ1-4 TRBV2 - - TGTGCCAGCAGTGATTCGGGTAGTGAAAAACTGTTTTTT CASSDSGSEKLFF